The present TCR beta chain was sequenced within a study of CXCR3-negative and CXCR3-positive naive CD8 T cells. Naive CD8+ T cells showed CD45RO-CCR7+CD27+CD95-. Study-level findings and limits: It was found that naive subsets had comparable surface CD5, and TCR strength was inferred from TRB CDR3 properties. TRB CDR3 hydrophobicity was greater in CXCR3-positive naive cells than in CXCR3-negative naive cells.

Regarding this clonotype: Its antigen is not identified.

UMI labels and 5' RACE were used to prepare the TRB cDNA libraries. TCRdb reprocessed the 5' RACE reads, keeping one entry per CDR3 protein, no DNA. The sample totals tens of thousands of distinct CDR3 sequences; its top ten clones hold about 0.62%. This TCR derives from a human donor in good health. Some clones in this sample may be carry-over from other donors' samples. The sample comprised naive CXCR3+ CD8+ T cells from blood. Subset indicated: CD45RO-CCR7+CD27+CD95- naive CD8+ T cells expressing CXCR3 (TNR3+).

CDR3 protein: CASSLGIYNSPLHF. The gene calls are TRBV5-1 and TRBJ1-6. This CDR3 is built from 14 residues. Germline CDR1 SGHRS, CDR2 YFSETQ.